Sequencing of this T cell receptor beta chain was carried out in a study of blood T cell repertoires in COVID-19. Study context: Donors in the United States, Italy and Spain gave samples during acute or convalescent COVID-19.

The germline V and J ends were trimmed by 4 bases and 3 bases, with 18 bases remaining between them. Germline V gene data show CDR1 as MGHRA and CDR2 as YSYEKL. The CDR3 consists of 16 residues. Study members were between about 18 and 89 years old and lived in 20 to 30 US regions. Which cohort a participant joined came from the clinical history participants gave. Per the study methods: It was from reference gene primer amplification that nucleated cell counts were estimated. Clones were read by immunoSEQ multiplex PCR, and TCRdb kept only the in-frame ones, dropping some. From that table come the V and J calls and clone size; the DNA was used to work out D and trimming. The data contain a few hundred thousand clones, under 90% of them singletons.

The chain employs TRBV4-1 and TRBJ1-1; maybe TRBD1 (6 bases). The clonotype comes from a man aged 35 to 55 who had recovered from COVID-19. Material for sequencing was PBMCs or T cells enriched from blood (not recorded which). The CDR3 here is CASSPGGQPLDTEAFF. The CDR3 region has the DNA TGCGCCAGCAGCCCCGGAGGACAGCCACTGGACACTGAAGCTTTCTTT.